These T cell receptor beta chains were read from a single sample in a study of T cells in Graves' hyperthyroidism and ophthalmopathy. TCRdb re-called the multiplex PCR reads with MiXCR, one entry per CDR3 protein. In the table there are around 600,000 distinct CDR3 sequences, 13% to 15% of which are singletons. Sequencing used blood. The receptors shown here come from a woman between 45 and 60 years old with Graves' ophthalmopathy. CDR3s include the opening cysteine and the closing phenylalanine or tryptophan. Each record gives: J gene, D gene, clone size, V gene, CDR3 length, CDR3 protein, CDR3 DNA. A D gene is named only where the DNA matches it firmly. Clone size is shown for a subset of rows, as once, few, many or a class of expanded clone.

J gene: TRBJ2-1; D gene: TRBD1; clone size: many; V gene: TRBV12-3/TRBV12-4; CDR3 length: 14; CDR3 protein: CASTGTGHYNEQFF; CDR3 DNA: TGTGCCAGCACCGGGACAGGGCACTACAATGAGCAGTTCTTC
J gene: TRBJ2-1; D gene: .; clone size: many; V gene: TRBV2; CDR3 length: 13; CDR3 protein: CASSIGLSADMFF; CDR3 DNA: TGTGCCAGTTCCATAGGGCTAAGCGCCGATATGTTCTTC
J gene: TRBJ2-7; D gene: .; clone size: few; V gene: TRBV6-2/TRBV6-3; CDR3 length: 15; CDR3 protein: CASSYSRDPGWEQYF; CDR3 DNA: TGTGCCAGCAGTTACTCGAGAGACCCTGGCTGGGAGCAGTACTTC
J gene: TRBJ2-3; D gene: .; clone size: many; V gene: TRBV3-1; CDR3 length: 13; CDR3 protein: CASSQEHGDTQYF; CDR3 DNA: TGTGCCAGCAGCCAAGAACACGGAGATACGCAGTATTTT
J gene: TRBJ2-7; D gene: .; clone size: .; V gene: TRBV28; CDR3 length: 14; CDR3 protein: CASSLSISIYEQYF; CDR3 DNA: TGTGCCAGCAGTTTATCTATTAGCATCTACGAGCAGTACTTC
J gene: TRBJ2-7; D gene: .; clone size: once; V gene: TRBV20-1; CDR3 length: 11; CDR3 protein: CSARVEYEQYF; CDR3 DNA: TGCAGTGCTAGAGTCGAGTACGAGCAGTACTTC
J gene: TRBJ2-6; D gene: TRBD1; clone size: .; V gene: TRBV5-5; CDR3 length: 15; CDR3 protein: CASRQGANGANVLTF; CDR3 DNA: TGTGCCAGTCGACAGGGGGCAAATGGGGCCAACGTCCTGACTTTC
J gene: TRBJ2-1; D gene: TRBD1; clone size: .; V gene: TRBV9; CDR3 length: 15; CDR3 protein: CASGQRTGSWNEQFF; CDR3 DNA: TGTGCCAGCGGGCAAAGGACAGGGTCGTGGAATGAGCAGTTCTTC
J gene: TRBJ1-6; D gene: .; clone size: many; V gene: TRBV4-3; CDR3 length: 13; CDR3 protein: CASSQERASPLHF; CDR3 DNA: TGCGCCAGCAGCCAAGAAAGGGCCTCGCCCCTCCACTTT
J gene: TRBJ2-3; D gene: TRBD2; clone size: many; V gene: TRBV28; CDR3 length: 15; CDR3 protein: CASRGLAGITDTQYF; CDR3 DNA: TGTGCCAGCAGGGGACTAGCGGGGATCACAGATACGCAGTATTTT
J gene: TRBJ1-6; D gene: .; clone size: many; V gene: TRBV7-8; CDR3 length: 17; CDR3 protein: CASSFLSGSPKREPLHF; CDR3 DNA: TGTGCCAGCAGCTTCTTATCCGGGTCCCCGAAGCGGGAACCCCTCCACTTT
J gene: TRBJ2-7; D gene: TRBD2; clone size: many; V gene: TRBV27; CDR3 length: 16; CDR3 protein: CASSTSPGLAGYEQYF; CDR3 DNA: TGTGCCAGCAGTACCAGTCCGGGACTAGCGGGTTATGAGCAGTACTTC
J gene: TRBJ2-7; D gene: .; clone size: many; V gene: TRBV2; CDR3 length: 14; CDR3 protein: CASSEGQGGNEQYF; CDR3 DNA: TGTGCCAGCAGTGAGGGGCAGGGAGGTAACGAGCAGTACTTC
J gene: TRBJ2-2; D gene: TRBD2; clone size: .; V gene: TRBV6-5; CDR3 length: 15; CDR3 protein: CASSILSGNTGELSF; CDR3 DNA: TGTGCCAGCAGTATACTTAGCGGGAACACCGGGGAGCTGTCTTTT
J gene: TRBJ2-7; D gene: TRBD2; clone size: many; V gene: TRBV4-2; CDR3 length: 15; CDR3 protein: CASSRRLAGVYEQYF; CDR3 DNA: TGTGCCAGCAGCCGAAGACTAGCGGGAGTGTACGAGCAGTACTTC
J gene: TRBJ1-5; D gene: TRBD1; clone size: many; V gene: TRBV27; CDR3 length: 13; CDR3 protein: CASSDRGKQPQHF; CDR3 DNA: TGTGCCAGCAGTGACAGGGGCAAACAGCCCCAGCATTTT
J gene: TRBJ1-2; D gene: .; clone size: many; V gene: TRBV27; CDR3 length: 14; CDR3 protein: CASSFRARSYGYTF; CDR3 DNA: TGTGCCAGCAGTTTTCGTGCCAGAAGCTATGGCTACACCTTC
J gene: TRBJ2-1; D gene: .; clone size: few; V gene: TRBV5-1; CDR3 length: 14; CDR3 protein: CASSSMGTFNEQFF; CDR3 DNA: TGCGCCAGCAGCTCCATGGGGACCTTCAATGAGCAGTTCTTC
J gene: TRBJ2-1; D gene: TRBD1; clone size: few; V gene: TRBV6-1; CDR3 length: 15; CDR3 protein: CASSSGQLTYNEQFF; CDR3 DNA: TGTGCCAGCAGCTCGGGACAGCTGACCTACAATGAGCAGTTCTTC
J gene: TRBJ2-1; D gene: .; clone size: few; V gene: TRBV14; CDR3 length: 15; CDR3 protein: CASSQVQTFNNEQFF; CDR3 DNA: TGTGCCAGCAGCCAAGTACAGACCTTCAACAATGAGCAGTTCTTC
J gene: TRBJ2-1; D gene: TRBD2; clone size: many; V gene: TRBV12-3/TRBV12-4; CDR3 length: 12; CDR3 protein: CASSLRREVQFF; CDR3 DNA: TGTGCCAGCAGTTTGAGGCGGGAGGTGCAGTTCTTC
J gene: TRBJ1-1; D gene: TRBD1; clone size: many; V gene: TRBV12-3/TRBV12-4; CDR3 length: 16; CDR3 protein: CASSLVPGQANTEAFF; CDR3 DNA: TGTGCCAGCAGTTTAGTCCCGGGACAGGCGAACACTGAAGCTTTCTTT
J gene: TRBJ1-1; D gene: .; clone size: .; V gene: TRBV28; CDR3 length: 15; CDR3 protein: CASRGRPGRSIVVFF; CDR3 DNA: TGTGCCAGCAGGGGGAGACCGGGACGGAGTATTGTAGTGTTCTTT
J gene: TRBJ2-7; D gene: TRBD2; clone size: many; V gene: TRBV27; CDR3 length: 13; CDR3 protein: CASGFGGTYEQYF; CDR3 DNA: TGTGCCAGCGGGTTCGGGGGGACCTACGAGCAGTACTTC
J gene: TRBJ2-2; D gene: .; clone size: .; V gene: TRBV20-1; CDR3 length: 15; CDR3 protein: CSARFVTANTGELFF; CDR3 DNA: TGCAGTGCTAGGTTTGTCACAGCGAACACCGGGGAGCTGTTTTTT
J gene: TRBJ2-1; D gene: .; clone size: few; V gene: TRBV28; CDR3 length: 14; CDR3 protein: CASHRGIGYNEQFF; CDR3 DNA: TGTGCCAGCCACCGGGGGATTGGCTACAATGAGCAGTTCTTC
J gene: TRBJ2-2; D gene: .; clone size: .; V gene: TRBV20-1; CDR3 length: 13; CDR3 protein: CSASLVSPGELFF; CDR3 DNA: TGCAGTGCTAGTCTAGTTAGCCCCGGGGAGCTGTTTTTT
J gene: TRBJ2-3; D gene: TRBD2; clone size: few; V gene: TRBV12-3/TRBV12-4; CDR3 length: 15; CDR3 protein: CASSSRLADTDTQYF; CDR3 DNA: TGTGCCAGCTCCTCACGACTAGCGGACACAGATACGCAGTATTTT
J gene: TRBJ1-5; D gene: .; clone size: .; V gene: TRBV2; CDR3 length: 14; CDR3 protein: CASSEWDSNQPQHF; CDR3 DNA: TGTGCCAGCAGTGAATGGGATAGCAATCAGCCCCAGCATTTT
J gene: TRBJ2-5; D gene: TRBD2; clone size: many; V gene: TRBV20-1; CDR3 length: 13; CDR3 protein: CSAWTSGSETQYF; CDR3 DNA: TGCAGTGCCTGGACTAGCGGGAGTGAGACCCAGTACTTC
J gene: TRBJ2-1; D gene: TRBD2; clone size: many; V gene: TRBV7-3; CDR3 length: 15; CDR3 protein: CASSLIAGGYNEQFF; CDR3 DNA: TGTGCCAGCAGCCTTATAGCGGGAGGTTATAATGAGCAGTTCTTC
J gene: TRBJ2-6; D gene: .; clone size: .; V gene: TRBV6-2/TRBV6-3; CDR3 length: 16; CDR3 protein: CASRTRPGAWANVLTF; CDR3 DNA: TGTGCCAGCAGGACAAGACCGGGGGCCTGGGCCAACGTCCTGACTTTC
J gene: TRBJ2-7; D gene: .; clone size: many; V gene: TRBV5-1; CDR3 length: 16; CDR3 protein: CASSLDLARETYEQYF; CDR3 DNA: TGCGCCAGCAGCTTGGACTTAGCGAGAGAGACCTACGAGCAGTACTTC
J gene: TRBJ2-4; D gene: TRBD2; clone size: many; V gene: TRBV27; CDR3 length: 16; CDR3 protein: CASSLSLAGRDYIQYF; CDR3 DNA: TGTGCCAGCAGTTTATCCCTAGCGGGACGTGACTACATTCAGTACTTC
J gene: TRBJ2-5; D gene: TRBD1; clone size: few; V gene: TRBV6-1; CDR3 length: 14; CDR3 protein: CASKAWTGQETQYF; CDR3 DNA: TGTGCCAGCAAAGCTTGGACAGGCCAAGAGACCCAGTACTTC
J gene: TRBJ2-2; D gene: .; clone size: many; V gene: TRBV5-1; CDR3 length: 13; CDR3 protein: CASSPLGAGELFF; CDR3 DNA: TGCGCCAGCAGCCCCCTGGGGGCCGGGGAGCTGTTTTTT
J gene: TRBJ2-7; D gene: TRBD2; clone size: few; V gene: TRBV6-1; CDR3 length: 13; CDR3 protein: CASRPSGYYEQYF; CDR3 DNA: TGTGCCAGCAGACCTAGCGGATACTACGAGCAGTACTTC
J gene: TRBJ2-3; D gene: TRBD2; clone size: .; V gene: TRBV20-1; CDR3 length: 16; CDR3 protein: CSARVPSGRASDTQYF; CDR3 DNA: TGCAGTGCTAGAGTGCCTAGCGGGAGGGCCAGCGATACGCAGTATTTT
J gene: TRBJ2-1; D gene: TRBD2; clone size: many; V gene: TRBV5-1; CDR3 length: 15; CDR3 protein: CASSLAFAGANEQFF; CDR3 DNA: TGCGCCAGCAGCTTGGCCTTCGCGGGAGCCAATGAGCAGTTCTTC
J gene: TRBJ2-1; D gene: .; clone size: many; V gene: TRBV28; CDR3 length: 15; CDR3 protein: CASIFTGPSYNEQFF; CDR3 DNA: TGTGCCAGCATTTTCACGGGGCCCTCCTACAATGAGCAGTTCTTC
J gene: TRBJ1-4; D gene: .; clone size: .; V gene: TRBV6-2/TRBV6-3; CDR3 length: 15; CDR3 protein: CASTSQGSFNEKLFF; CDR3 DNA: TGTGCCAGCACCTCTCAGGGCAGTTTTAATGAAAAACTGTTTTTT
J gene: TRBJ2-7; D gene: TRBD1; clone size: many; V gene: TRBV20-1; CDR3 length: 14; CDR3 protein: CSARDGTDYYEQYF; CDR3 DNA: TGCAGTGCTAGAGATGGGACAGATTACTACGAGCAGTACTTC
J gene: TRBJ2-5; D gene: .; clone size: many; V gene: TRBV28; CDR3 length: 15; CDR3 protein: CASSFFLENQETQYF; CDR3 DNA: .
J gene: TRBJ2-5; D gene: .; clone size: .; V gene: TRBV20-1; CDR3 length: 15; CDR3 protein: CSARAKGGGQETQYF; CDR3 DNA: TGCAGTGCTAGAGCGAAGGGGGGGGGGCAGGAGACCCAGTACTTC
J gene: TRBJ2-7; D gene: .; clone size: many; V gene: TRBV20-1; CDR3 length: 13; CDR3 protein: CSARVAKYYEQYF; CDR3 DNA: TGCAGTGCTAGAGTCGCGAAGTACTACGAGCAGTACTTC
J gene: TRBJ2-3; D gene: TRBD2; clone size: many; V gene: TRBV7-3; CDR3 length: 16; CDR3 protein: CASSSTSGPSTDTQYF; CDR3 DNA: TGTGCCAGCAGCTCAACTAGCGGGCCTAGCACAGATACGCAGTATTTT
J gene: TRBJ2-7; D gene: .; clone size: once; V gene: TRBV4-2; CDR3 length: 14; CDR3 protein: CASSQVDPESEQYF; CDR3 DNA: TGTGCCAGCAGCCAAGTGGACCCCGAGAGCGAGCAGTACTTC
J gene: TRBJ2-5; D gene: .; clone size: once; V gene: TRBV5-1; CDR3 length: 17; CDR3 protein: CASSAGLSQIKQETQYF; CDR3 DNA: TGCGCCAGCAGCGCTGGACTGTCCCAGATCAAACAAGAGACCCAGTACTTC
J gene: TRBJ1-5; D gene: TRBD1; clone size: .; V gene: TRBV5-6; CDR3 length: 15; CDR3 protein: CASSAGQVLNQPQHF; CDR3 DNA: TGTGCCAGCAGCGCGGGACAGGTTTTGAATCAGCCCCAGCATTTT
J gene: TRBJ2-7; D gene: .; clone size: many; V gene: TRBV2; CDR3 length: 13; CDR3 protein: CASSEGGLREQYF; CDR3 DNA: TGTGCCAGCAGTGAGGGTGGGCTCCGCGAGCAGTACTTC
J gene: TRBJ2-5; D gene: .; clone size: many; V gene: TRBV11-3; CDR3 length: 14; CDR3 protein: CASSLVANQETQYF; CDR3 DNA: TGTGCCAGCAGCTTGGTTGCGAACCAAGAGACCCAGTACTTC
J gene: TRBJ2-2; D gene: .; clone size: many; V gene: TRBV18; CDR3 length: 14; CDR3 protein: CASRRGEYTGELFF; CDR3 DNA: TGTGCCAGCCGTCGAGGGGAGTACACCGGGGAGCTGTTTTTT